This entry lists 16 T cell receptor beta chains sequenced from one sample in a study of cytomegalovirus exposure and HLA in healthy donors. Libraries were prepared by immunoSEQ multiplex PCR; TCRdb keeps only in-frame clonotypes and omits some of them. The sample lists 150,000 to 180,000 clones, about 86% occurring once. Material: PBMCs. These receptors were taken from a human donor in good health.

V and J are TRBV4-1 and TRBJ1-4; 9 bases are a match to TRBD1. The trim removed 1 base at V and 8 bases at J, leaving 5 bases unmatched. Germline V gene data show CDR1 as MGHRA and CDR2 as YSYEKL. This CDR3 has 15 amino acids. The CDR3 nucleotides read TGCGCCAGCAGCCAAGCGGGGACAGGGCGCGAAAAACTGTTTTTT. Translating it yields CASSQAGTGREKLFF.

The V call is TRBV6-5, the J call TRBJ2-1; 14 bases fit TRBD2. The CDR3 has 16 residues. Losses at the gene ends were 0 bases for V and 10 bases for J; bases not matched to a gene: 5. In germline, CDR1 is MNHEY, CDR2 SVGAGI. The CDR3 DNA sequence: TGTGCCAGCAGTTACTCGACTAGCGGGGGGGCCGGGGAGCAGTTCTTC. It encodes CASSYSTSGGAGEQFF.

The chain recombines TRBV29-1 with TRBJ1-1, with no clear D. Trimming shortened V by 4 bases and J by 4 bases, and 10 bases separated the two germline ends. The CDR3 runs 12 residues. Germline CDR1 reads SQVTM; CDR2 reads ANQGSEA. CDR3: CSVAPRGTEAFF. Written as DNA, the CDR3 is TGCAGCGTTGCCCCCCGGGGCACTGAAGCTTTCTTT. The variable domain in full, with the rest retrieved from reference TRBV29-1 and TRBJ1-1, is SAVISQKPSRDICQRGTSLTIQCQVDSQVTMMFWYRQQPGQSLTLIATANQGSEATYESGFVIDKFPISRPNLTFSTLTVSNMSPEDSSIYLCSVAPRGTEAFFGQGTRLTVV.

V usage is TRBV10-1 and J usage is TRBJ1-2; possible D gene TRBD1, 5 bases. This CDR3 is built from 13 residues. V was clipped by 2 bases and J by 5 bases, with 9 bases between them. The germline V gene has CDR1 WNHNN and CDR2 SYGVQD (reference sequence). The CDR3 DNA sequence: TGCGCCAGCAGTGAGACCTACAGGTATGGCTACACCTTC. Residues: CASSETYRYGYTF.

The J gene is TRBJ2-7, the V gene TRBV28; 8 nucleotides line up with TRBD2. The CDR3 has 14 residues. Germline values: CDR1 MDHEN, CDR2 SYDVKM. V was pared by 8 bases and J by 3 bases, with 9 bases of the junction left unmatched. CDR3 residues: CASDRGGNGYEQYF. The CDR3 DNA sequence: TGTGCCAGCGACCGGGGGGGGAATGGCTACGAGCAGTACTTC.

This rearrangement joins TRBV12-5 to TRBJ1-5; the D gene is possibly TRBD1 (5 bases). The CDR3 runs to 14 residues. Germline V gene sequence: CDR1 LGHNT, CDR2 FRNRAP. Trimming left V 8 bases short and J 1 base short, with 12 bases between. CDR3 DNA sequence: TGTGCTAGTAGTGTCGGGGGAAGCAATCAGCCCCAGCATTTT. Amino acids: CASSVGGSNQPQHF.

In DNA form, the CDR3 reads TGCGCCAGCAGCCAAGGTCCCCCGAGAGGCGACACTGAAGCTTTCTTT. It encodes CASSQGPPRGDTEAFF. The chain combines TRBV4-3 with TRBJ1-1; no reliable D call. The germline V gene has CDR1 LGHNA and CDR2 YSLEER. Trimming shortened V by 1 base and J by 3 bases, and 15 bases separated the two germline ends. The CDR3 runs 16 residues.

The chain recombines TRBV28 with TRBJ1-6, with 9 bases identical to TRBD1. The CDR3 is 15 residues long. J was trimmed by 7 bases and V by 5 bases; bases with no gene match: 6. Germline-derived CDR1 and CDR2 are MDHEN and SYDVKM. The CDR3 nucleotides are TGTGCCAGCAGTCTGACAGGGGGTAGGAATTCACCCCTCCACTTT. This encodes CASSLTGGRNSPLHF.

The chain has TRBV4-1 and TRBJ2-7; 8 nucleotides match TRBD1. CDR1 is MGHRA, CDR2 YSYEKL, per germline. V lost 7 bases and J lost 1; bases outside the gene matches: 6. The CDR3 is made up of 14 amino acids. The chain's CDR3 is CASTDRTGSYEQYF. The DNA of the CDR3 is TGCGCCAGCACGGATCGGACAGGGTCCTACGAGCAGTACTTC.

This clone has a single count. The CDR3 nucleotides are TGCGCCAGCAACAATTCCCCAGAGACCCAGTACTTC. It encodes CASNNSPETQYF. The chain couples TRBV5-1 to TRBJ2-5, with D uncertain. CDR1 SGHRS and CDR2 YFSETQ come from the germline V gene. The CDR3 length is 12 residues. V lost 6 bases and J 4 bases, leaving 10 bases between the germline ends.

The genes are TRBV19 and TRBJ1-2; D remains unclear. CDR3 size: 13 residues. V lost 7 bases, J lost 4 bases, and 13 bases lay in between. Looked up from germline, CDR1 is LNHDA and CDR2 is SQIVND (reference sequence). The CDR3 nucleotides read TGTGCCAGTAAGATGGCATACCTCTATGGCTACACCTTC. This codes for CASKMAYLYGYTF.

This chain connects TRBV7-8 to TRBJ1-4; a possible D gene is TRBD1 (6 bases). The CDR3 spans 15 residues. Germline V gene sequence: CDR1 SGHVS, CDR2 FQNEAQ. Trimming shortened V by 4 bases and J by 3 bases, and 12 bases separated the two germline ends. CDR3 sequence reads: CASSYETGANEKLFF. The DNA of the CDR3 is TGTGCCAGCAGCTACGAGACAGGAGCTAATGAAAAACTGTTTTTT.

The chain employs TRBV7-3 and TRBJ2-1; 10 bases align to TRBD2. The CDR3 extends over 17 amino acids. V gave up 2 bases and J gave up 7 bases; unmatched junction bases: 11. Per the germline V gene, CDR1 is SGHTA and CDR2 is FQGTGA. In DNA form, the CDR3 reads TGTGCCAGCAGCTTATCCCATCTAGCGGGGGTAAGGAATGAGCAGTTCTTC. Translated, it gives CASSLSHLAGVRNEQFF.

The V and J genes are TRBV18 and TRBJ2-1, with D maybe TRBD1 (6 bases). Germline V gene lookup returns CDR1 KGHSH and CDR2 LQKENI. Trimming shortened V by 3 bases and J by 5 bases, and 11 bases separated the two germline ends. The CDR3 has 14 amino acids. CDR3 residues: CASSPRQADNEQFF. In DNA, the CDR3 is TGTGCCAGCTCACCTCGACAGGCAGACAATGAGCAGTTCTTC.

The J gene is TRBJ1-5, the V gene TRBV28; 8 bases match TRBD1. CDR1 and CDR2 from the germline V gene are MDHEN and SYDVKM. The CDR3 consists of 15 residues. Trimming cost V 4 bases and J 1 base; bases outside gene matches: 3. DNA for the CDR3: TGTGCCAGCAGTTCGACAGGGGTAAGCAATCAGCCCCAGCATTTT. Protein: CASSSTGVSNQPQHF.

The chain uses TRBV5-1 and TRBJ1-2, with TRBD1 matching over 8 bases. The length of the CDR3 is 16 residues. The trim removed 0 bases at V and 7 bases at J, leaving 11 bases unmatched. Germline V gene data show CDR1 as SGHRS and CDR2 as YFSETQ. The CDR3 bases are TGCGCCAGCAGCTTGGCCCCCGGACAGGGAGTGAGTGGCTACACCTTC. Translating it yields CASSLAPGQGVSGYTF.